This T cell receptor beta chain was profiled in a study of T-cell reconstitution after alpha-beta-depleted transplantation in children. During its preparation, the TCRbeta library received unique molecular identifiers. Via MiXCR, TCRdb re-called the PCR reads, giving one row per CDR3 protein. The table includes about 270,000 distinct CDR3 sequences, approximately 9.6% detected once. Germline CDR1 LNHDA, CDR2 SQIVND (reference sequence). The CDR3 totals 13 residues. The V and J ends lost 6 bases and 8 bases respectively, with 14 bases between them. Sequenced material: PBMCs from the stem cell graft donor, taken from the stem cell graft. This sequence originates from a human donor who donated a stem cell graft to a child with SCID. V and J are TRBV19 and TRBJ2-1, with D tentatively TRBD1 or TRBD2 (6 bases each). The CDR3 here is CASSRRGAHEQFF. In DNA, the CDR3 is TGTGCCAGTAGCAGGAGGGGGGCGCATGAGCAGTTCTTC.